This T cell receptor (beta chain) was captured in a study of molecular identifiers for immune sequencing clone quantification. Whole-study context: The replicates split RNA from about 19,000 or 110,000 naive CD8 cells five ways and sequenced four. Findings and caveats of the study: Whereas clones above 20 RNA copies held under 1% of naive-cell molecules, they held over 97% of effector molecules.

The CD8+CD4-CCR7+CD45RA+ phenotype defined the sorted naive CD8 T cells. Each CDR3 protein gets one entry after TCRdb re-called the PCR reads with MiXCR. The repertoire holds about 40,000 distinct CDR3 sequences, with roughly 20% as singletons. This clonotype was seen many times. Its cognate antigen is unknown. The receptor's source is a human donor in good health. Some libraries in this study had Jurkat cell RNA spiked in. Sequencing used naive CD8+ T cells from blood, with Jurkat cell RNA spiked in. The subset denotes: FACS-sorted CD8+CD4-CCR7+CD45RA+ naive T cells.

CDR3: CSARDRSPRASTDTQYF. Written as DNA, the CDR3 is TGCAGTGCTAGAGATAGGAGTCCACGTGCTAGCACAGATACGCAGTATTTT. The chain has TRBV20-1 and TRBJ2-3; D is uncertain. Per the germline V gene, CDR1 is DFQATT and CDR2 is SNEGSKA (reference sequence). Trimming stripped 0 bases from V and 0 bases from J, with 16 bases between. This CDR3 comprises 17 residues.